This T cell receptor beta chain was captured in a study of control samples from healthy donors and cancer patients. The data were produced by immunoSEQ multiplex PCR, yet TCRdb's version contains in-frame clones alone and is incomplete. The repertoire has more than 60,000 clones, nearly 90% of them found once; the top ten carry roughly 5.6%. The CDR3 totals 14 residues. CDR1 is SEHNR, CDR2 FQNEAQ, per germline (reference sequence). The junction had 0 bases not matched to a gene; V was cut back by 3 bases and J by 2 bases. The V and J genes are TRBV7-9 and TRBJ1-4; 7 bases fit TRBD1. Sequenced input: PBMCs. The TCR sequence derives from a man aged 60-69 years with colorectal cancer. The CDR3 is CASSLGQTNEKLFF. Written as DNA, the CDR3 is TGTGCCAGCAGCTTGGGACAGACTAATGAAAAACTGTTTTTT.